The present entry profiles one T cell receptor (beta chain) with its context. Its antigen is unidentified. The CDR3 sequence is 15 residues long. Germline lookup yields CDR1 SGHVS and CDR2 FNYEAQ. Trimming cost V 5 bases and J 3 bases; bases outside gene matches: 2. The table came from immunoSEQ multiplex PCR; TCRdb's copy has only in-frame clones and leaves some out. Of around 9,000 clones in the sample, 80% to 85% were seen once. The data are from a study of PD-1 blockade in classical Hodgkin lymphoma. Turning to the study itself: Intravenous nivolumab at 3 mg/kg was given to patients every 2 weeks.

Time point described: cycle 4 day 1 (C4D1), after 6 weeks of nivolumab. Following autologous stem cell transplantation, relapse occurred in every patient, and exposure to brentuximab vedotin varied. Through magnetic negative selection, CD8+ T cells were separated from PBMCs that had been thawed. Findings and limits, study-wide: Patients excluded were those beginning nivolumab under 1 year after ASCT. Patients who responded completely had about the same baseline diversity as newly diagnosed patients.

The sequence derives from a human donor with classical Hodgkin lymphoma. The rearrangement joins TRBV7-6 to TRBJ2-5, with 14 bases fitting TRBD2. The specimen was CD8+ T cells from blood, collected before the fourth cycle of nivolumab. CDR3 amino acids: CASSRGLAGEETQYF. In nucleotides, the CDR3 is TGTGCCAGCAGCCGGGGACTAGCGGGGGAAGAGACCCAGTACTTC. Filled out from reference TRBV7-6 and TRBJ2-5, the complete variable domain reads GAGVSQSPRYKVTKRGQDVALRCDPISGHVSLYWYRQALGQGPEFLTYFNYEAQQDKSGLPNDRFSAERPEGSISTLTIQRTEQRDSAMYRCASSRGLAGEETQYFGPGTRLLVL.